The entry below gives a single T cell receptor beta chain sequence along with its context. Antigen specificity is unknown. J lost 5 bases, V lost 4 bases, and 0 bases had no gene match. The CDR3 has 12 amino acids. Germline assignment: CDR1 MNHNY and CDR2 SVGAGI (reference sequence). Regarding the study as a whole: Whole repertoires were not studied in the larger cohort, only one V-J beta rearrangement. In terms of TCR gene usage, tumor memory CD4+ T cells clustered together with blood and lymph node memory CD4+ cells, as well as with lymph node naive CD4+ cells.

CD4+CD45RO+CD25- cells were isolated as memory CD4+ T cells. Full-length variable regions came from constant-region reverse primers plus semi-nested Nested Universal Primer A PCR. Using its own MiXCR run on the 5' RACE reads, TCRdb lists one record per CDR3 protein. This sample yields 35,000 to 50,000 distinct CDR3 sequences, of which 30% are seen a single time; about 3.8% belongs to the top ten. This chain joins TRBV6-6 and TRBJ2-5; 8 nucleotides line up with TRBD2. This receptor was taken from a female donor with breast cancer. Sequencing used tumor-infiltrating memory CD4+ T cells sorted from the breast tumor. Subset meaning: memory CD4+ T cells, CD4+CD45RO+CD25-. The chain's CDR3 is CASSSGGETQYF. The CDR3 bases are TGTGCCAGCAGTTCGGGGGGGGAGACCCAGTACTTC.